This T cell receptor (beta chain) was captured in a study of T cell responses to AZD1222 COVID-19 vaccine. On this clone itself: What it recognizes is unknown.

Clones were read by immunoSEQ multiplex PCR, and TCRdb kept only the in-frame ones, dropping some. The data contain 84,000 or so clones, 80% to 90% of them singletons. Study-wide points: At 160-218 and 743-854, vaccine-associated CD4 TCRs were dominant, and they spanned spike.

The germline gives CDR1 MNHEY, CDR2 SVGEGT. V was cut by 2 bases and J by 7 bases, with 12 bases left in between. The CDR3 contains 14 residues. The clonotype was recovered from an adult in good health. The material was peripheral blood, obtained on day 0 of AZD1222 vaccination. V and J are TRBV6-2 or TRBV6-3 and TRBJ1-5, with a weak D call TRBD1 (5 bases). The CDR3, as DNA: TGTGCCAGCAGTTACGGGCAGGGACGACAGCCCCAGCATTTT. Its protein product is CASSYGQGRQPQHF.